This T cell receptor (beta chain) derives from a study of T cells after yellow fever vaccination. The study's findings and limits: Abundant clonotypes (contaminants from the bulk population) could be present in FACS-sorted repertoires. Reappearance after the booster was observed for most primary-vaccination clones (about 97% CD4, almost 90% CD8).

As TCR cDNA was made by 5'RACE template switching, a universal primer site and UMIs were added. MiXCR, applied by TCRdb to the 5' RACE reads, yields one record per CDR3 protein. The repertoire holds a few hundred thousand distinct CDR3 sequences, 6% to 8% seen once, with roughly 15% in the top ten. Per germline, CDR1 SGHTA and CDR2 FQGTGA. V lost 5 bases and J 4 bases, leaving 14 bases between the germline ends. The CDR3 consists of 15 residues. This clonotype has ten or more counts. Its antigen is undetermined. The V gene is TRBV7-3, the J gene TRBJ2-2; tentatively, D is TRBD1 or TRBD2 (5 bases each). The TCR sequence derives from a man younger than 45 who received the YFV17D yellow fever vaccine. Sequencing was performed on PBMCs, taken 5 days after the yellow fever booster vaccination. CDR3 sequence (DNA): TGTGCCAGCAGCCTGAGTCCGAGGGGCACCGGGGAGCTGTTTTTT. Translation gives CASSLSPRGTGELFF.